Listed below are T cell receptor beta chains from one sample, sequenced in a study of blood T cell repertoires in COVID-19. Sequenced by immunoSEQ multiplex PCR; TCRdb stores in-frame clones only, minus some. The sample yields about 120,000 clones, 85% to 90% seen once. The material sequenced was peripheral blood. These TCRs come from a woman in her seventies with acute or convalescent COVID-19. CDR3s leave out the opening cysteine and the closing phenylalanine or tryptophan.

V	J	CDR3
TRBV6-1	TRBJ1-1	ASSGTGGPIMNTEAF
TRBV9	TRBJ1-6	ASAPSGTGRSPLH
TRBV12-3/TRBV12-4	TRBJ2-3	ASSIQDTQY
TRBV5-1	TRBJ1-1	ASSLRTGENTEAF
TRBV7-2	TRBJ2-7	ASSLTSGEVYEQY
TRBV11-2	TRBJ1-1	ASSLELNTEAF
TRBV25-1	TRBJ1-6	ASSETGNSPLH
TRBV3-1/TRBV3-2	TRBJ2-1	ASSQVLGGYNEQF
TRBV5-1	TRBJ1-4	ASSTRGLYEKLF
TRBV7-9	TRBJ2-1	ASMPSGYNEQF
TRBV20-1	TRBJ1-5	SASRPRGTNQPQH
TRBV18	TRBJ2-7	ASSPDRAYEQY
TRBV4-2	TRBJ1-5	ASSQATEGQGVDQPQH
TRBV5-1	TRBJ2-4	ASSLGLEGAKNIQY
TRBV29-1	TRBJ1-2	SVEHGVSYGYT
TRBV5-1	TRBJ1-1	ASSPDSEYTEAF
TRBV6-4	TRBJ1-1	ASSETGGTYNTEAF
TRBV28	TRBJ2-7	ASSLTGGRYEQY
TRBV15	TRBJ1-4	ATSKFLDRQGEKLF
TRBV6-5	TRBJ2-5	ASSYGPPSQETQY
TRBV18	TRBJ1-3	ASSPAIVRSGNTIY
TRBV18	TRBJ2-7	ASSPGTGNYEQY
TRBV3-1/TRBV3-2	TRBJ2-1	ASSQGLAGGFNEQF
TRBV5-4	TRBJ1-1	ASSFQGVGTEAF
TRBV19	TRBJ1-2	ASSIFSGGGRGYT
TRBV28	TRBJ1-3	ASSFRRLVSGNTIY
TRBV11-2	TRBJ2-1	ASSLGLAGGNEQF
TRBV30	TRBJ1-5	AWSAPQTDNQPQH
TRBV24-1	TRBJ1-5	ATFPDRGGQPQH
TRBV20-1	TRBJ2-5	SAHLQETQY